Listed here are 18 T cell receptor beta chains from one sample, sequenced in a study of regulatory T cells in long-lasting Graves disease. Combining iRepertoire HTBI primers with Arm-PCR of CDR3 regions, the authors built TCR beta libraries. TCRdb re-derived calls from the multiplex PCR reads in MiXCR, one entry per CDR3 protein. The sample lists about 460,000 distinct CDR3 sequences; about 22% were seen once. As for time point: persistent/refractory GD, antithyroid drugs over 5 years with positive TRAb. PBMC RNA was the source of the TCR library. The sample consisted of peripheral blood mononuclear cells (PBMCs), taken when the disease was refractory, from a patient treated with antithyroid drugs. The receptors shown here come from a female donor with Graves disease.

This clonotype was seen many times. At one of its ends the junction is not consistent with the germline gene, which may arise from a read error. The V call is TRBV12-3 or TRBV12-4, the J call TRBJ2-7; no definite D call. The CDR3 has 12 amino acids. The CDR3: CASSLGLGEQYF. In DNA, the CDR3 is TGTGCCAGCAGCTTAGGATTGGGCGAGCAGTACTTC.

This clonotype has just a few counts. V gene TRBV3-1 combines with J gene TRBJ1-1; D is unresolved. The germline V gene encodes CDR1 LGHDT and CDR2 YNNKEL (reference sequence). Trimming shortened V by 4 bases and J by 4 bases, and 16 bases separated the two germline ends. The CDR3 covers 15 residues. CDR3 sequence (DNA): TGTGCCAGCAGCCTTACATCCCGGGGTACCACTGAAGCTTTCTTT. Its translation: CASSLTSRGTTEAFF. Combining the CDR3 with reference TRBV3-1 and TRBJ1-1 gives the whole variable domain DTAVSQTPKYLVTQMGNDKSIKCEQNLGHDTMYWYKQDSKKFLKIMFSYNNKELIINETVPNRFSPKSPDKAHLNLHINSLELGDSAVYFCASSLTSRGTTEAFFGQGTRLTVV.

The J gene is TRBJ1-5, the V gene TRBV7-8; perhaps TRBD1 as D (6 bases). The germline CDR1 and CDR2 sequences are SGHVS and FQNEAQ. Trimming cost V 4 bases and J 7 bases, with 17 bases left between them. CDR3 length equals 15 residues. The CDR3 coding sequence is TGTGCCAGCAGCTCCGCAGGGGTCCCGGGACAGCCCCAGCATTTT. It translates to CASSSAGVPGQPQHF. Full variable domain (outside the CDR3, taken from reference TRBV7-8 and TRBJ1-5): GAGVSQSPRYKVAKRGQDVALRCDPISGHVSLFWYQQALGQGPEFLTYFQNEAQLDKSGLPSDRFFAERPEGSVSTLKIQRTQQEDSAVYLCASSSAGVPGQPQHFGDGTRLSIL.

This clonotype showed up just a few times. The chain links TRBV7-2 to TRBJ2-7, with a possible D match to TRBD2 (5 bases). Germline V gene sequence: CDR1 SGHTA, CDR2 FQGNSA. The CDR3 sequence is 15 residues long. Trimming took 0 bases from V and 2 from J, leaving 11 bases between them. The CDR3 loop is CASSLAGSTAYEQYF. The CDR3 DNA is TGTGCCAGCAGCTTAGCGGGGAGTACGGCCTACGAGCAGTACTTC.

This sequence joins TRBV7-2 and TRBJ2-1; D tentatively reads TRBD1 or TRBD2 (5 bases each). The CDR3 covers 18 residues. With 4 bases removed from V and 0 bases from J, the gap between germline ends came to 19 bases. CDR1 is SGHTA and CDR2 is FQGNSA in the germline V gene. The CDR3 coding sequence is TGTGCCAGCAGCTACAAGGGACCAGCGGATATCTCCTACAATGAGCAGTTCTTC. Its protein is CASSYKGPADISYNEQFF.

This clonotype has only a few counts. The chain employs TRBV14 and TRBJ2-7, with D unclear. CDR1 SGHDN and CDR2 FVKESK come from the germline V gene. CDR3 length: 11 residues. V lost 1 base to trimming and J lost 6 bases, with 4 bases between them. The CDR3 region has the DNA TGTGCCAGCAGCCAAGTAGCCGAGCAGTACTTC. This sequence encodes CASSQVAEQYF.

This sequence joins TRBV5-6 and TRBJ2-5; 9 bases line up with TRBD2. This CDR3 contains 16 residues. Per the germline V gene, CDR1 is SGHDT and CDR2 is YYEEEE. The trim removed 0 bases at V and 9 bases at J, leaving 12 bases unmatched. The CDR3 sequence is CASSLVTSGFSNPQYF. DNA for the CDR3: TGTGCCAGCAGCTTGGTTACTAGCGGGTTCAGTAACCCCCAGTACTTC.

This clonotype was observed many times. This chain joins TRBV6-2 or TRBV6-3 and TRBJ1-1, with 7 bases fitting TRBD1. CDR1 and CDR2 from the germline V gene are MNHEY and SVGEGT. V was pared by 3 bases and J by 4 bases, with 14 bases of the junction left unmatched. The CDR3 totals 17 residues. DNA of the CDR3: TGTGCCAGCAGTTATGAGACAGGGCGCCCCATGGGCACTGAAGCTTTCTTT. Amino acids: CASSYETGRPMGTEAFF.

This clonotype has ten or more counts. The J gene is TRBJ2-7, the V gene TRBV7-2; the D gene is possibly TRBD1 (6 bases). Trimming left V 1 base short and J 8 bases short, with 12 bases between. Germline CDR1 SGHTA, CDR2 FQGNSA. The CDR3 runs 13 residues. CDR3 coding DNA: TGTGCCAGCAGCTTAGAGGACAGTCCGAAGCAGTACTTC. Translated, it gives CASSLEDSPKQYF.

In this sample, this clonotype turned up many times. The chain couples TRBV2 to TRBJ1-1; no clear D. CDR3 size: 14 residues. Trimming removed 8 bases from V and 0 bases from J, with 13 bases in between. Germline CDR1 reads SNHLY; CDR2 reads FYNNEI. CDR3 sequence reads: CASLGGRMNTEAFF. CDR3 bases: TGTGCCAGCCTGGGTGGCAGAATGAACACTGAAGCTTTCTTT.

This clonotype was recorded a few times. This may arise from a read error, as a much more abundant clone is one base away. The chain recombines TRBV11-1 with TRBJ2-7, with TRBD1 identical over 8 bases. The CDR3 length is 15 residues. Looked up from germline, CDR1 is SGHAT and CDR2 is FQDESV (reference sequence). The CDR3: CVSSFTGTGPYEQYF. CDR3 bases: TGTGTCAGCAGCTTCACCGGGACAGGCCCTTACGAGCAGTACTTC.

This clonotype was counted ten times or more. The chain's CDR3 is CASSEGQVGHVRGYTF. The CDR3 DNA follows: TGTGCCAGCAGTGAAGGACAGGTCGGTCATGTCAGAGGCTACACCTTC. The chain employs TRBV25-1 and TRBJ1-2; TRBD1 matches at 7 bases. This CDR3 is 16 amino acids long. V was pared by 2 bases and J by 8 bases, with 14 bases of the junction left unmatched. Per the germline V gene, CDR1 is MGHDK and CDR2 is SYGVNS.

Ten or more counts support this clonotype. The gene calls are TRBV25-1 and TRBJ1-4; weak D call: TRBD1 (6 bases). CDR3 length: 14 residues. V lost 6 bases to trimming and J lost 7 bases, with 15 bases between them. Germline-derived CDR1 and CDR2 are MGHDK and SYGVNS. The CDR3 reads CASSATGRSEKLFF. The DNA of the CDR3 is TGTGCCAGCAGCGCTACAGGGAGAAGTGAAAAACTGTTTTTT.

This sequence joins TRBV2 and TRBJ2-3; D call uncertain. In germline, CDR1 is SNHLY, CDR2 FYNNEI. The CDR3 totals 13 residues. The ends were cut back, 6 bases at V and 2 bases at J, with 9 bases in the middle. CDR3 loop: CASRRRSTDTQYF. The CDR3 nucleotides read TGTGCCAGCAGGCGAAGATCCACAGATACGCAGTATTTT. The entire variable domain, with the rest obtained from reference TRBV2 and TRBJ2-3, is as follows: EPEVTQTPSHQVTQMGQEVILRCVPISNHLYFYWYRQILGQKVEFLVSFYNNEISEKSEIFDDQFSVERPDGSNFTLKIRSTKLEDSAMYFCASRRRSTDTQYFGPGTRLTVL.

This clonotype has ten or more counts. As DNA, the CDR3 is TGTGCCAGCAGTTTTGTATTCGGGCTAGCGGAGGTCTCCTACGAGCAGTACTTC. This encodes CASSFVFGLAEVSYEQYF. The V and J genes are TRBV28 and TRBJ2-7, with 7 bases identical to TRBD2. Germline V CDR1 and CDR2: MDHEN, SYDVKM. J gave up 0 bases and V 3 bases, and 14 bases lay outside the gene matches. The CDR3 is 18 residues long.

In this sample, this clonotype turned up a few times. The rearrangement joins TRBV7-9 to TRBJ2-7; TRBD2 might be the D (5 bases). This CDR3 contains 16 residues. Germline CDR1 reads SEHNR; CDR2 reads FQNEAQ (reference sequence). Trimming pared 4 bases from V and 4 bases from J, leaving 20 bases between. The CDR3 loop is CASSSLGYSGGYEQYF. The CDR3 nucleotides read TGTGCCAGCAGCTCATTAGGGTACAGCGGAGGTTACGAGCAGTACTTC.

CDR3 nucleotides: TGCAGCGTGCCTAGCGGGGGCCCAGGGAATGAGCAGTTCTTC. Translated, it gives CSVPSGGPGNEQFF. The genes are TRBV29-1 and TRBJ2-5, with 10 bases that match TRBD2. The end of the DNA fits TRBJ2-1 better, so the J call may be wrong. This CDR3 contains 14 residues. Per the germline V gene, CDR1 is SQVTM and CDR2 is ANQGSEA.

This clonotype was counted a single time. The chain links TRBV6-2 or TRBV6-3 to TRBJ2-7; 7 nucleotides align to TRBD2. This CDR3 comprises 14 residues. V lost 2 bases to trimming and J lost 6 bases; unmatched junction nucleotides: 7. Germline V gene data show CDR1 as MNHEY and CDR2 as SVGEGT. The CDR3 DNA follows: TGTGCCAGCAGTTACGGGAGGGAAGTCTGCGAGCAGTACTTC. Encoded protein: CASSYGREVCEQYF.